One and the same sample provided the 7 T cell receptor beta chains below, sequenced in a study of tumor-infiltrating lymphocytes in localized non-small cell lung cancer. TCRdb's copy holds only in-frame clones and misses some; the assay was immunoSEQ multiplex PCR. Of about 14,000 clones in the sample, roughly 80% are singletons; the top ten hold about a fifth. The sequencing sample was made of lung tumor tissue. Receptor source: a human donor with non-small cell lung cancer.

The chain links TRBV7-6 to TRBJ2-5; perhaps TRBD1 as D (6 bases). Trimming removed 5 bases from V and 3 bases from J, with 10 bases in between. Germline V CDR1 and CDR2: SGHVS, FNYEAQ. The CDR3 spans 13 residues. CDR3 bases: TGTGCCAGCAGCAGCTACAGGGAAGAGACCCAGTACTTC. This encodes CASSSYREETQYF.

The V gene is TRBV7-3, the J gene TRBJ2-1, with D possibly TRBD1 on 5 matching bases. The CDR3 length is 16 residues. The germline CDR1 and CDR2 sequences are SGHTA and FQGTGA. Trimming stripped 4 bases from V and 2 bases from J, with 15 bases between. The CDR3 bases are TGTGCCAGCAGCTCTTCAGGGATTGGGGCCTACAATGAGCAGTTCTTC. Amino acid sequence: CASSSSGIGAYNEQFF.

This clone was observed a single time. The V call is TRBV10-3, the J call TRBJ2-5; D might be TRBD2 (6 bases). Germline V gives CDR1 ENHRY, CDR2 SYGVKD. The CDR3 totals 15 residues. The V end lost 11 bases, the J end lost 0 bases, and 19 bases lay between the germline ends. CDR3 sequence: CAASPGGENQETQYF. CDR3 sequence (DNA): TGTGCCGCTTCCCCAGGAGGGGAGAACCAAGAGACCCAGTACTTC.

The rearrangement joins TRBV7-9 to TRBJ2-5; D may be TRBD1 (6 bases). This CDR3 is 14 amino acids long. Germline V gives CDR1 SEHNR, CDR2 FQNEAQ (reference sequence). The germline V and J ends were trimmed by 5 bases and 5 bases, with 15 bases remaining between them. The DNA for the CDR3 is TGTGCCAGCAGCCCACAGGGATACGGGGAGACCCAGTACTTC. As protein: CASSPQGYGETQYF.

The chain is built from TRBV6-5 and TRBJ1-2; tentatively, D is TRBD1 (5 bases). The CDR3 totals 13 residues. Germline V gene sequence: CDR1 MNHEY, CDR2 SVGAGI. Trimming took off 7 bases at V and 1 base at J, with 10 bases between the two ends. As DNA, the CDR3 is TGTGCCAGCACGAGGGACGGTAACTATGGCTACACCTTC. This encodes CASTRDGNYGYTF.

The rearrangement links TRBV5-6 to TRBJ1-2; 8 positions agree with TRBD1. Germline CDR1 and CDR2: SGHDT and YYEEEE. The CDR3 has 13 residues. Trimming removed 0 bases from V and 8 bases from J; junction bases left unmatched: 3. For the CDR3, the DNA is TGTGCCAGCAGCTTGGCAGGGGGCGCCGGCTACACCTTC. It codes for CASSLAGGAGYTF.

The chain employs TRBV4-1 and TRBJ2-7; 11 nucleotides line up with TRBD2. Losses at the gene ends were 4 bases for V and 6 bases for J; bases not matched to a gene: 5. Germline V gives CDR1 MGHRA, CDR2 YSYEKL. The CDR3 spans 14 residues. CDR3 in DNA: TGCGCCAGCAGCCCTACTAGCGGGAGACCCGAGCAGTACTTC. It yields the protein CASSPTSGRPEQYF.